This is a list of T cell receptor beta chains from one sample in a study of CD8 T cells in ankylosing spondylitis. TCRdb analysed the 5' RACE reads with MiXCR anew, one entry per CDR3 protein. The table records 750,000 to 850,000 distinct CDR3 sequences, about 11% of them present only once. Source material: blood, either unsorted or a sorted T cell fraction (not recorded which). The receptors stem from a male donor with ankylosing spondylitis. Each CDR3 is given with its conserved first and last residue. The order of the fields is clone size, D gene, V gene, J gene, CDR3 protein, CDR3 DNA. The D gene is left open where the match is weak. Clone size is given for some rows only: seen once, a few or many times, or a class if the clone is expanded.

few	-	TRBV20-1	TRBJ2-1	CSVNDPYNEQFF	TGCAGTGTCAACGACCCTTACAATGAGCAGTTCTTC
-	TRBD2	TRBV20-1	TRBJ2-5	CSANPGTSGGETQYF	TGCAGTGCTAACCCCGGGACTAGCGGGGGGGAGACCCAGTACTTC
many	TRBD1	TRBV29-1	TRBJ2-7	CSVPLGQGMSYEQYF	TGCAGCGTTCCATTGGGACAGGGTATGTCCTACGAGCAGTACTTC
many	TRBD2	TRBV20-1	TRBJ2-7	CSALSGSFYEQYF	TGCAGTGCCCTTAGCGGGAGCTTCTACGAGCAGTACTTC
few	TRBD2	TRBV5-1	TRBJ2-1	CASSLRPSGASSYNEQFF	TGCGCCAGCAGCTTGAGGCCTAGCGGGGCCAGCTCCTACAATGAGCAGTTCTTC
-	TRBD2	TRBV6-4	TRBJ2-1	CASSNSGRGYNEQFF	TGTGCCAGCAGTAATAGCGGGAGAGGCTACAATGAGCAGTTCTTC
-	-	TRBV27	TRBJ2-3	CASRPGSLSGDTQYF	TGTGCCAGCCGACCCGGGAGTTTGTCCGGGGATACGCAGTATTTT
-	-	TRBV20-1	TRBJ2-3	CSAYSGGRGTDTQYF	TGCAGTGCTTATTCAGGGGGGCGAGGCACAGATACGCAGTATTTT
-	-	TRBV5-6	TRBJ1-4	CASSVRDTVEKLFF	TGTGCCAGCAGCGTCCGGGACACGGTGGAAAAACTGTTTTTT
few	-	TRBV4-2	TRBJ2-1	CASSQAVGLTGEQFF	TGTGCCAGCAGCCAAGCGGTGGGCCTCACAGGTGAGCAGTTCTTC
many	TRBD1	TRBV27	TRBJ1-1	CASSRTGWKEAFF	TGTGCCAGCAGTCGGACAGGGTGGAAGGAAGCTTTCTTT
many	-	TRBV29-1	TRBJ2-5	CSVEEVMLETQYF	TGCAGCGTTGAAGAGGTGATGCTGGAGACCCAGTACTTC
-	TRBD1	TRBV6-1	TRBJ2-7	CASSETWGQSYEQYF	TGTGCCAGCAGTGAAACGTGGGGACAGTCCTACGAGCAGTACTTC
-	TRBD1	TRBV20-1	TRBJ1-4	CSAADRETEKLFF	TGCAGTGCTGCGGACAGGGAGACGGAAAAACTGTTTTTT
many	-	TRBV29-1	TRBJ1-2	CSVGSSYRNYGYTF	TGCAGCGTTGGATCGAGCTATCGGAACTATGGCTACACCTTC
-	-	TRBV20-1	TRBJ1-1	CSAPREGNTEAFF	TGCAGTGCCCCCAGGGAGGGGAACACTGAAGCTTTCTTT
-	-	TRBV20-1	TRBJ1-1	CSARPGTLNTEAFF	TGCAGTGCTAGACCCGGGACGTTGAACACTGAAGCTTTCTTT
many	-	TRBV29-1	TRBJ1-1	CSVKIGDMNTEAFF	TGCAGCGTTAAAATCGGGGACATGAACACTGAAGCTTTCTTT
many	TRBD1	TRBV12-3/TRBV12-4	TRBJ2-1	CASSYPGTGNNEQFF	TGTGCCAGCAGTTATCCCGGGACAGGGAACAATGAGCAGTTCTTC
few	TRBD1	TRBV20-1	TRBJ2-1	CSASRGLNYNEQFF	TGCAGTGCTTCCAGGGGGCTCAACTACAATGAGCAGTTCTTC
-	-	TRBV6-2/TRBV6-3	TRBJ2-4	CASQPPQYRLAKNIQYF	TGTGCCAGCCAGCCACCCCAGTATCGTTTGGCCAAAAACATTCAGTACTTC
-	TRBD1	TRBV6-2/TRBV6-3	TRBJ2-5	CARPPQGAKETQYF	TGTGCCAGACCCCCCCAGGGGGCAAAGGAGACCCAGTACTTC
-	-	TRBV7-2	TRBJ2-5	CASSLESSVETQYF	TGTGCCAGCAGCTTAGAGAGTAGCGTTGAGACCCAGTACTTC
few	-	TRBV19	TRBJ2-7	CASRQGGAGEGEQYF	TGTGCCAGCCGTCAGGGGGGAGCGGGAGAAGGCGAGCAGTACTTC
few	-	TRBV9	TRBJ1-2	CASSVDGRTSGYTF	TGTGCCAGCAGCGTAGATGGTAGGACCAGTGGCTACACCTTC
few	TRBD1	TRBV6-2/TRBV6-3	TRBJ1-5	CASTRDSYQPQHF	TGTGCCAGCACCCGGGACAGTTATCAGCCCCAGCATTTT
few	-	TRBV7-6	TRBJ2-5	CASSLALQGGWQETQYF	TGTGCCAGCAGCTTAGCGTTGCAGGGTGGATGGCAAGAGACCCAGTACTTC
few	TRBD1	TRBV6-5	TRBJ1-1	CASSYRGQGRSEAFF	TGTGCCAGCAGTTACCGCGGACAGGGGAGGTCTGAAGCTTTCTTT
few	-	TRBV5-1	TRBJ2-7	CASSSSPLYEQYF	TGCGCCAGCAGCTCTAGTCCTCTCTACGAGCAGTACTTC
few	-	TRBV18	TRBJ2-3	CASSPGDRTDTQYF	TGTGCCAGCTCCCCCGGGGACCGTACAGATACGCAGTATTTT
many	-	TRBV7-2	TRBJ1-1	CASSLSFGGDQNTEAFF	TGTGCCAGCAGCTTAAGCTTTGGAGGGGACCAAAACACTGAAGCTTTCTTT
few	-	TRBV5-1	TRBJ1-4	CASSPSVGNEKLFF	TGCGCCAGCAGCCCGTCCGTCGGTAATGAAAAACTGTTTTTT
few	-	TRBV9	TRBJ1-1	CASSVRDPSDTEAFF	TGTGCCAGCAGCGTAAGGGACCCATCGGACACTGAAGCTTTCTTT
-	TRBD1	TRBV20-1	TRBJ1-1	CSARRGRGANTEAFF	TGCAGTGCTAGACGCGGCAGGGGGGCGAACACTGAAGCTTTCTTT
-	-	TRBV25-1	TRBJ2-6	CASSELGGNGANVLTF	TGTGCCAGCAGTGAATTGGGGGGCAATGGGGCCAACGTCCTGACTTTC
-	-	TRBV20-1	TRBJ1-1	CSALYMNTEAFF	TGCAGTGCTCTATACATGAACACTGAAGCTTTCTTT
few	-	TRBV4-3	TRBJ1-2	CASSQGWEAEYGYTF	TGCGCCAGCAGCCAAGGTTGGGAAGCGGAGTATGGCTACACCTTC
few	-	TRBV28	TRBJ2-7	CASSSPGTGLYEQYF	TGTGCCAGCAGTTCCCCGGGCACAGGGCTCTACGAGCAGTACTTC
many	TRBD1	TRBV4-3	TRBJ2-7	CASSQQGAPSYEQYF	TGCGCCAGCAGCCAACAGGGGGCACCGTCCTACGAGCAGTACTTC